This T cell receptor beta chain was obtained from a study of T cell clones after liver transplantation. Study background: Apart from three HCV-positive recipients, transplants were for non-autoimmune, non-viral reasons. At least one year of complete immunosuppression withdrawal without enzymes over twice normal defined tolerance. Overall study findings and caveats: A larger donor-reactive than third-party decline suggested partial antigen-specific deletion. A significant post-transplant drop in circulating graft-donor-reactive CD4 TCRbeta sequences occurred in most of the 8 subjects.

The CDR3 length is 11 residues. Germline V gives CDR1 SGHNT, CDR2 YENEEA. V gave up 9 bases and J gave up 6 bases; unmatched junction bases: 0. Points on this clone: Its target is unknown.

Produced via immunoSEQ multiplex PCR; TCRdb's table is partial and in-frame only. Altogether roughly 20,000 clones are present, around 81% being singletons, with the ten largest covering about a third. This specimen was CD8+ T cells from blood, taken 48 months after liver transplant. The clonotype was recovered from a human patient who received a liver transplant. Some T cells may be graft donor cells. The genes are TRBV11-3 and TRBJ1-5; TRBD1 aligns across 9 bases. CDR3 in DNA: TGTGCCAGGGACAGGGGTCAGCCCCAGCATTTT. Protein sequence: CARDRGQPQHF. Looking up the rest from reference TRBV11-3 and TRBJ1-5 gives the full variable domain: EAGVVQSPRYKIIEKKQPVAFWCNPISGHNTLYWYLQNLGQGPELLIRYENEEAVDDSQLPKDRFSAERLKGVDSTLKIQPAELGDSAVYLCARDRGQPQHFGDGTRLSIL.